These T cell receptor beta chains were read from a single sample in a study of immune reconstitution after stem cell transplant in scleroderma. Using its own MiXCR run on the RT-PCR reads, TCRdb lists one record per CDR3 protein. The table lists about 5,600 distinct CDR3 sequences, less than 10% of them singletons. Sampling was performed before or after autologous hematopoietic stem cell transplantation (not recorded which). The origin of the receptors is a male donor with systemic sclerosis. Each CDR3 is given with its conserved first and last residue. The order of the fields is clone size, D gene, J gene, V gene, CDR3 protein, CDR3 DNA. The D gene is left open where the match is weak. Not every row has a clone size; where given, it reads once, few, many or a size class.

>medium-sized|TRBD1|TRBJ1-6|TRBV6-5
CASSYSTGQGSYNSPLHF
TGTGCCAGCAGTTACTCTACCGGACAGGGCTCCTATAATTCACCCCTCCACTTT
>medium-sized|.|TRBJ1-1|TRBV12-3/TRBV12-4
CASSLWDEAFF
TGTGCCAGCAGTTTATGGGATGAAGCTTTCTTT
>.|TRBD2|TRBJ2-1|TRBV5-6
CASSLELAGGPDEQFF
TGTGCCAGCAGCTTGGAACTAGCGGGAGGGCCGGATGAGCAGTTCTTC
>few|.|TRBJ2-7|TRBV28
CASSLGTPTGYEQYF
TGTGCCAGCAGTTTGGGGACACCGACCGGGTACGAGCAGTACTTC
>few|.|TRBJ2-7|TRBV6-5
CASSDPGETYEQYF
TGTGCCAGCAGTGACCCAGGGGAAACATACGAGCAGTACTTC
>medium-sized|TRBD1|TRBJ2-7|TRBV29-1
CSVRWGETGGSYEQYF
TGCAGCGTTCGGTGGGGAGAGACAGGGGGCAGTTACGAGCAGTACTTC
>.|.|TRBJ2-1|TRBV7-2
CASASLGTPEQFF
TGTGCCAGCGCCAGCCTGGGGACACCCGAGCAGTTCTTC
>.|.|TRBJ2-7|TRBV2
CASRGLGEQYF
TGTGCCAGCCGGGGTTTAGGGGAGCAGTACTTC
>few|TRBD2|TRBJ2-5|TRBV7-3
CASSPAGGTQETQYF
TGTGCCAGCAGCCCAGCGGGAGGAACTCAAGAGACCCAGTACTTC
>few|.|TRBJ1-4|TRBV18
CASSPSTVVLEKLFF
TGTGCCAGCTCACCCTCGACAGTCGTCCTCGAAAAACTGTTTTTT
>medium-sized|.|TRBJ1-3|TRBV5-6
CASSLTKAGNTIYF
TGTGCCAGCAGCTTAACTAAAGCTGGAAACACCATATATTTT
>medium-sized|TRBD1|TRBJ2-2|TRBV20-1
CSARPRGRNTGELFF
TGCAGTGCTAGACCCAGGGGGCGGAACACCGGGGAGCTGTTTTTT
>medium-sized|TRBD1|TRBJ2-7|TRBV20-1
CSAGRQGYEQYF
TGCAGTGCTGGAAGACAGGGATACGAGCAGTACTTC
>few|.|TRBJ1-2|TRBV9
CASSVHGTRDYGYTF
TGTGCCAGCAGCGTTCACGGGACGAGGGACTATGGCTACACCTTC
>medium-sized|.|TRBJ2-5|TRBV20-1
CSARETGETQYF
TGCAGTGCTAGAGAAACGGGCGAGACCCAGTACTTC
>medium-sized|TRBD1|TRBJ2-4|TRBV20-1
CSAPGTGTKNIQYF
TGCAGTGCCCCCGGGACAGGGACCAAAAACATTCAGTACTTC
>.|TRBD1|TRBJ2-7|TRBV5-1
CASSFLQGIAYEQYF
TGCGCCAGCAGCTTTTTACAGGGGATTGCCTACGAGCAGTACTTC
>.|TRBD1|TRBJ2-5|TRBV7-6
CASSLGGRGQETQYF
TGTGCCAGCAGCTTAGGCGGCAGGGGGCAAGAGACCCAGTACTTC
>.|TRBD2|TRBJ2-3|TRBV2
CASTGLAGVADTQYF
TGTGCCAGCACGGGACTAGCGGGGGTTGCAGATACGCAGTATTTT
>medium-sized|TRBD2|TRBJ2-2|TRBV10-3
CAINGAPLAGEHAGELFF
TGTGCCATCAACGGAGCCCCCCTAGCGGGGGAACACGCCGGGGAGCTGTTTTTT
>.|.|TRBJ2-5|TRBV20-1
CSARGMRGGETQYF
TGCAGTGCTAGGGGGATGAGGGGTGGGGAGACCCAGTACTTC
>.|TRBD1|TRBJ1-6|TRBV28
CASRSLGGDSPLHF
TGTGCCAGCAGAAGCCTAGGGGGCGATTCACCCCTCCACTTT